The source of this TCR beta chain is a study of blood T cell repertoires in COVID-19. The length of the CDR3 is 15 residues. In germline, CDR1 is MNHEY, CDR2 SVGAGI. Trimming removed 3 bases from V and 1 base from J, with 13 bases in between. Clones were read by immunoSEQ multiplex PCR, and TCRdb kept only the in-frame ones, dropping some. The sample shows 280,000 or so clones, around nine tenths of them seen only once. This clonotype was obtained from a middle-aged woman who had recovered from COVID-19. V usage is TRBV6-5 and J usage is TRBJ2-7; possibly TRBD1 for D (6 bases). Input material: PBMCs or T cells enriched from blood (not recorded which). The CDR3 here is CASSYLARGSYEQYF. As DNA, the CDR3 is TGTGCCAGCAGTTATCTGGCCAGGGGATCCTACGAGCAGTACTTC.